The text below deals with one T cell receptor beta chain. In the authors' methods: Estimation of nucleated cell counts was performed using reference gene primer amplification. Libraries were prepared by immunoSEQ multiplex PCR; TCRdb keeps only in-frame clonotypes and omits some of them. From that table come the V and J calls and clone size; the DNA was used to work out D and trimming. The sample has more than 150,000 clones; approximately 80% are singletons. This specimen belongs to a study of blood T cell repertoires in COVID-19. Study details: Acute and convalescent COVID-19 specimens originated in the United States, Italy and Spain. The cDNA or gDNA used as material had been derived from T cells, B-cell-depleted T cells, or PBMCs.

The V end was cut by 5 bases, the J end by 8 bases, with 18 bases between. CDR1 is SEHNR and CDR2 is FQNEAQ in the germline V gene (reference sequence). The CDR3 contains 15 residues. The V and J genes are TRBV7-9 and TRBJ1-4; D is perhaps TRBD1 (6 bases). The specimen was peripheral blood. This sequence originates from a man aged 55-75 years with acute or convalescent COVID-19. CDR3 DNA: TGTGCCAGCAGCATACTACAGGGATTCGGGGAAAAACTGTTTTTT. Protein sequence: CASSILQGFGEKLFF. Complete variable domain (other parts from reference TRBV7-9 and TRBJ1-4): DTGVSQNPRHKITKRGQNVTFRCDPISEHNRLYWYRQTLGQGPEFLTYFQNEAQLEKSRLLSDRFSAERPKGSFSTLEIQRTEQGDSAMYLCASSILQGFGEKLFFGSGTQLSVL.